These 31 T cell receptor beta chains share one sample of origin, sequenced in a study of T cell responses to AZD1222 COVID-19 vaccine. Data came from immunoSEQ multiplex PCR; TCRdb stores just in-frame clones and leaves some out. The table shows 170,000 or so clones, with roughly nine tenths occurring only once. The sequencing here drew on peripheral blood, taken on day 0 of AZD1222 vaccination. These receptors were obtained from an adult in good health.

The chain links TRBV7-9 to TRBJ1-3, with D possibly TRBD1 on 5 matching bases. V was pared by 5 bases and J by 3 bases, with 17 bases between. Germline loops: CDR1 SEHNR, CDR2 FQNEAQ (reference sequence). CDR3 length: 16 amino acids. The CDR3 is CASSPAVGDGGNTIYF. The CDR3, as DNA: TGTGCCAGCAGCCCCGCTGTGGGGGATGGTGGAAACACCATATATTTT.

The rearrangement links TRBV11-3 to TRBJ1-3, with D maybe TRBD1 (6 bases). V was shortened by 5 bases and J by 4 bases, with 9 bases between the two germline ends. CDR1 is SGHNT and CDR2 is YENEEA in the germline V gene. This CDR3 is 13 amino acids long. CDR3 nucleotides: TGTGCCAGCAGCCGCGGGGGCGGAAACACCATATATTTT. It is translated as CASSRGGGNTIYF.

The chain carries TRBV2 and TRBJ2-5, with TRBD1 matching 7 bases. Germline V lookup: CDR1 SNHLY, CDR2 FYNNEI. The CDR3 totals 13 residues. The ends lost 9 bases at V and 1 base at J; junction bases unmatched: 5. The CDR3 is CASYRGFQETQYF. The CDR3, as DNA: TGTGCCAGTTACAGGGGTTTCCAAGAGACCCAGTACTTC.

The V gene is TRBV29-1, the J gene TRBJ2-3; D gene ambiguous. This CDR3 has 12 residues. The V end lost 6 bases, the J end lost 1 base, and 8 bases lay between the germline ends. Germline V gives CDR1 SQVTM, CDR2 ANQGSEA. CDR3 protein: CSVLIGTDTQYF. The DNA for the CDR3 is TGCAGCGTACTAATCGGCACAGATACGCAGTATTTT.

The gene calls are TRBV27 and TRBJ2-4; no reliable D call. Germline V gives CDR1 MNHEY, CDR2 SMNVEV (reference sequence). CDR3 size: 13 residues. Trimming took 5 bases from V and 1 from J, leaving 6 bases between them. The CDR3 reads CASSIHAKNIQYF. DNA of the CDR3: TGTGCCAGCAGTATCCATGCCAAAAACATTCAGTACTTC.

The gene calls are TRBV6-1 and TRBJ2-7, with a possible D match to TRBD1 (5 bases). The ends were cut back, 3 bases at V and 1 base at J, with 10 bases in the middle. There are 14 residues in the CDR3. The germline gives CDR1 MNHNS, CDR2 SASEGT. CDR3 coding DNA: TGTGCCAGCAGTGAGCAGGGTACTTCCTACGAGCAGTACTTC. Its protein is CASSEQGTSYEQYF.

This chain joins TRBV6-2 or TRBV6-3 and TRBJ2-5; possibly TRBD1 for D (5 bases). Per the germline V gene, CDR1 is MNHEY and CDR2 is SVGEGT. The V end lost 6 bases, the J end lost 5 bases, and 13 bases lay between the germline ends. CDR3 length: 13 residues. The CDR3 loop reads CASSPVGLETQYF. CDR3 bases: TGTGCCAGCAGCCCGGTGGGGCTTGAGACCCAGTACTTC.

This chain connects TRBV5-1 to TRBJ2-7, with 7 bases that match TRBD2. The CDR3 covers 14 residues. CDR1 is SGHRS, CDR2 YFSETQ, per germline. V trimming: 4 bases; J trimming: 6 bases; junction bases outside the gene matches: 10. CDR3 sequence: CASSEGRGSTEQYF. CDR3 DNA sequence: TGCGCCAGCAGCGAGGGGCGGGGGAGCACCGAGCAGTACTTC.

The chain links TRBV2 to TRBJ2-7, with TRBD1 identical over 7 bases. Germline values: CDR1 SNHLY, CDR2 FYNNEI. The CDR3 length is 14 residues. V dropped 2 bases and J dropped 4; count of bases not matched to a gene: 5. The CDR3 loop is CASSENRGWYEQYF. The CDR3 DNA reads as TGTGCCAGCAGTGAAAACAGGGGTTGGTACGAGCAGTACTTC.

The chain uses TRBV4-2 and TRBJ2-7, with D possibly called TRBD1 or TRBD2 (6 bases each). The length of the CDR3 is 15 residues. Germline values: CDR1 LGHNA, CDR2 YNFKEQ. V dropped 3 bases and J dropped 3 bases, with 15 bases sitting between them. The CDR3 bases are TGTGCCAGCAGCCAGGGCCGGGGGCCAAGCTACGAGCAGTACTTC. It specifies CASSQGRGPSYEQYF.

The chain recombines TRBV27 with TRBJ1-2; possible D gene TRBD1, 6 bases. The length of the CDR3 is 19 residues. Germline CDR1 is MNHEY and CDR2 is SMNVEV (reference sequence). Between the trimmed V and J ends, which lost 6 bases and 0 bases, there was a span of 26 bases. The CDR3 spells CASSPRGPANQPPNYGYTF. The CDR3 DNA follows: TGTGCCAGCAGCCCCAGGGGCCCGGCGAACCAACCTCCTAACTATGGCTACACCTTC.

The rearrangement uses TRBV12-3 or TRBV12-4 and TRBJ1-1; D is uncertain. The ends were cut back, 4 bases at V and 3 bases at J, with 6 bases in the middle. This CDR3 spans 12 amino acids. CDR3 nucleotides: TGTGCCAGCAGTTATGGGTACACTGAAGCTTTCTTT. The encoded protein is CASSYGYTEAFF.

The V gene is TRBV5-1, the J gene TRBJ1-6; 7 nucleotides match TRBD1. The CDR3 runs to 15 residues. In germline, CDR1 is SGHRS, CDR2 YFSETQ. With V trimmed by 0 bases and J by 7 bases, 4 bases remained unmatched. The CDR3 nucleotides are TGCGCCAGCAGCTTGGAGGGGGCAGAGAATTCACCCCTCCACTTT. This sequence encodes CASSLEGAENSPLHF. The complete variable domain, with remaining parts taken from reference TRBV5-1 and TRBJ1-6, reads KAGVTQTPRYLIKTRGQQVTLSCSPISGHRSVSWYQQTPGQGLQFLFEYFSETQRNKGNFPGRFSGRQFSNSRSEMNVSTLELGDSALYLCASSLEGAENSPLHFGNGTRLTVT.

The chain joins TRBV20-1 to TRBJ1-2, with a tentative D call TRBD1 (5 bases). The CDR3 loop spans 12 amino acids. The V end was cut by 3 bases, the J end by 7 bases, with 12 bases between. CDR1 and CDR2 (germline): DFQATT, SNEGSKA (reference sequence). CDR3: CSASGREAGYTF. The CDR3 nucleotides read TGCAGTGCTAGTGGCAGGGAGGCTGGCTACACCTTC.

This clone appeared a single time. The chain uses TRBV13 and TRBJ2-5; 9 bases are a match to TRBD2. Per germline, CDR1 PRHDT and CDR2 FYEKMQ (reference sequence). Trimming cost V 5 bases and J 3 bases; bases outside gene matches: 10. The CDR3 has 16 amino acids. The CDR3 loop reads CASSPTLTSGEETQYF. CDR3 bases: TGTGCCAGCAGCCCGACCCTGACTAGCGGTGAAGAGACCCAGTACTTC.

CDR3 protein: CASSLAGEAFF. CDR3 sequence (DNA): TGTGCCAGCAGCTTGGCAGGTGAAGCTTTCTTT. The chain couples TRBV5-6 to TRBJ1-1; no reliable D call. Trimming stripped 0 bases from V and 7 bases from J, with 4 bases between. The germline gives CDR1 SGHDT, CDR2 YYEEEE. The CDR3 runs 11 residues. Full variable domain (outside the CDR3, taken from reference TRBV5-6 and TRBJ1-1): DAGVTQSPTHLIKTRGQQVTLRCSPKSGHDTVSWYQQALGQGPQFIFQYYEEEERQRGNFPDRFSGHQFPNYSSELNVNALLLGDSALYLCASSLAGEAFFGQGTRLTVV.

The J gene is TRBJ2-3, the V gene TRBV18, with D perhaps matching TRBD1 (6 bases). Trimming removed 4 bases from V and 4 bases from J, with 24 bases in between. The CDR3 totals 18 residues. Germline V gene sequence: CDR1 KGHSH, CDR2 LQKENI. The CDR3 here is CASSLRQGRPMSPDTQYF. The DNA for the CDR3 is TGTGCCAGCTCACTGCGGCAGGGGCGGCCGATGTCGCCAGATACGCAGTATTTT.

The rearrangement uses TRBV7-2 and TRBJ2-3; possibly TRBD1 for D (6 bases). Germline V lookup: CDR1 SGHTA, CDR2 FQGNSA. This CDR3 contains 14 residues. V shed 1 base and J shed 6 bases, with 11 bases lying between them. The CDR3 region has the DNA TGTGCCAGCAGCTTAGACAGGGAGCTTGATACGCAGTATTTT. Translated: CASSLDRELDTQYF.

The V and J genes are TRBV4-2 and TRBJ2-2, with D possibly matching TRBD2 (6 bases). Germline V CDR1 and CDR2: LGHNA, YNFKEQ. The CDR3 has 15 amino acids. The V gene lost 4 bases and the J gene lost 5 bases, with 14 bases spanning the gap. For the CDR3, the DNA is TGTGCCAGCAGCCTCCGATCGGGGGATACCGGGGAGCTGTTTTTT. Translating gives CASSLRSGDTGELFF.

The chain combines TRBV18 with TRBJ1-1; 7 bases are a match to TRBD1. CDR3 length: 22 amino acids. Germline V gene sequence: CDR1 KGHSH, CDR2 LQKENI. The trim removed 3 bases at V and 1 base at J, leaving 26 bases unmatched. Here the CDR3 reads CASSPLGRGLQPGILGNTEAFF. In DNA, the CDR3 is TGTGCCAGCTCACCCCTGGGCAGGGGGTTACAGCCAGGGATTCTGGGGAACACTGAAGCTTTCTTT.

The gene calls are TRBV19 and TRBJ2-3, with 11 bases that match TRBD2. The V gene's germline CDR1 is LNHDA and CDR2 SQIVND (reference sequence). The CDR3 consists of 16 residues. V trimming: 4 bases; J trimming: 0 bases; junction bases outside the gene matches: 3. CDR3 sequence reads: CASSTRLAGSTDTQYF. CDR3 DNA: TGTGCCAGTAGTACAAGACTAGCGGGGAGCACAGATACGCAGTATTTT.

V usage is TRBV19 and J usage is TRBJ1-1; 7 positions agree with TRBD1. The CDR3 totals 15 residues. The trim removed 8 bases at V and 5 bases at J, leaving 14 bases unmatched. Germline V gene data show CDR1 as LNHDA and CDR2 as SQIVND (reference sequence). The CDR3 spells CASSSGPGGATEAFF. The CDR3 bases are TGTGCCAGTTCCTCAGGGCCAGGGGGAGCGACTGAAGCTTTCTTT. Variable domain in full (rest from reference TRBV19 and TRBJ1-1): DGGITQSPKYLFRKEGQNVTLSCEQNLNHDAMYWYRQDPGQGLRLIYYSQIVNDFQKGDIAEGYSVSREKKESFPLTVTSAQKNPTAFYLCASSSGPGGATEAFFGQGTRLTVV.

The V gene is TRBV4-2, the J gene TRBJ2-3; TRBD1 aligns across 8 bases. Germline values: CDR1 LGHNA, CDR2 YNFKEQ. With 3 bases clipped from V and 2 bases from J, the junction kept 10 bases outside the gene matches. The CDR3 is made up of 17 amino acids. The CDR3 DNA reads TGTGCCAGCAGCCAGGAGCGGACAGGGCTATTCACAGATACGCAGTATTTT. Protein sequence: CASSQERTGLFTDTQYF.

This chain joins TRBV7-3 and TRBJ1-1; a weak D match, TRBD1 (5 bases). Trimming removed 5 bases at V and 3 bases at J, with 10 bases between. This CDR3 spans 13 amino acids. Germline V lookup: CDR1 SGHTA, CDR2 FQGTGA. CDR3 bases: TGTGCCAGCAGCAGTGACAGAGACACTGAAGCTTTCTTT. Translation: CASSSDRDTEAFF.

This chain uses TRBV27 with TRBJ1-5; 7 bases are shared with TRBD1. The CDR3 is 14 residues long. CDR1 and CDR2 (germline): MNHEY, SMNVEV (reference sequence). Trimming took 5 bases from V and 9 from J; bases not matched to a gene: 10. The CDR3, as DNA: TGTGCCAGCAGTACAAATTTCAGGGGGGGGCCCCAGCATTTT. Its protein product is CASSTNFRGGPQHF.

V is TRBV7-8 and J is TRBJ1-5; a possible D gene is TRBD1 (6 bases). Trimming cost V 1 base and J 5 bases, with 9 bases left between them. The CDR3 loop spans 14 amino acids. Germline V CDR1 and CDR2: SGHVS, FQNEAQ. The CDR3 protein is CASSLEGGHQPQHF. The CDR3 DNA reads as TGTGCCAGCAGCTTAGAGGGGGGGCATCAGCCCCAGCATTTT.

The chain recombines TRBV14 with TRBJ2-1; D unresolved. V shed 8 bases and J shed 8 bases, with 10 bases lying between them. CDR1 is SGHDN and CDR2 is FVKESK in the germline V gene. The CDR3 has 11 amino acids. The CDR3 is CASGVSDEQFF. CDR3 DNA sequence: TGTGCCAGCGGCGTATCGGATGAGCAGTTCTTC.

This sequence joins TRBV9 and TRBJ2-1; the D is unclear. This CDR3 is built from 14 residues. The germline gives CDR1 SGDLS, CDR2 YYNGEE. Between the trimmed V and J ends, which lost 4 bases and 7 bases, there was a span of 15 bases. Written as DNA, the CDR3 is TGTGCCAGCAGCACACCGGGCCTCGGGAATGAGCAGTTCTTC. This sequence encodes CASSTPGLGNEQFF.

J is TRBJ1-5 and V is TRBV9; a possible D gene is TRBD1 (6 bases). CDR3 size: 14 residues. Trimming stripped 3 bases from V and 6 bases from J, with 13 bases between. The germline CDR1 and CDR2 sequences are SGDLS and YYNGEE. The CDR3: CASSEGGLGQPQHF. The CDR3 region has the DNA TGTGCCAGCAGCGAAGGGGGGCTGGGTCAGCCCCAGCATTTT.

The chain has TRBV7-9 and TRBJ2-3; D is undetermined. CDR1 and CDR2 from the germline V gene are SEHNR and FQNEAQ (reference sequence). The length of the CDR3 is 14 residues. With 1 base removed from V and 2 bases from J, the gap between germline ends came to 7 bases. CDR3 loop: CASSLEGTTDTQYF. DNA for the CDR3: TGTGCCAGCAGCTTAGAGGGAACCACAGATACGCAGTATTTT.

This chain connects TRBV19 to TRBJ1-5; D remains unclear. The V gene's germline CDR1 is LNHDA and CDR2 SQIVND (reference sequence). This CDR3 spans 15 amino acids. V shed 3 bases and J shed 0 bases, with 9 bases lying between them. The DNA for the CDR3 is TGTGCCAGTAGTATGAGGCAGTTTAGCAATCAGCCCCAGCATTTT. Amino acid sequence: CASSMRQFSNQPQHF.